Following are 9 T cell receptor beta chains from one sample sequenced in a study of blood T cell repertoires in COVID-19. Profiled with immunoSEQ multiplex PCR; TCRdb holds only in-frame clones, not every one. The sample lists over 70,000 clones, approximately 85% occurring once. Sequenced input: peripheral blood. The receptor set was obtained from a man older than 75 with acute or convalescent COVID-19.

The rearrangement uses TRBV10-2 and TRBJ1-2; D remains unclear. The CDR3 extends over 9 amino acids. Deletions cut 8 bases from V and 7 bases from J, with 5 bases between. Germline values: CDR1 WSHSY, CDR2 SAAADI. The CDR3 coding sequence is TGCGCCAGCGTATCTGGCTACACCTTC. This gives the protein CASVSGYTF.

The rearrangement uses TRBV5-1 and TRBJ2-3; perhaps TRBD2 as D (5 bases). The V end lost 0 bases, the J end lost 0 bases, and 11 bases lay between the germline ends. CDR1 SGHRS and CDR2 YFSETQ come from the germline V gene. The CDR3 contains 16 residues. This CDR3 is CASSLERLTSTDTQYF. Here the CDR3 DNA reads TGCGCCAGCAGCTTGGAGCGGTTGACTAGCACAGATACGCAGTATTTT. The full variable domain, rest sourced from reference TRBV5-1 and TRBJ2-3, is KAGVTQTPRYLIKTRGQQVTLSCSPISGHRSVSWYQQTPGQGLQFLFEYFSETQRNKGNFPGRFSGRQFSNSRSEMNVSTLELGDSALYLCASSLERLTSTDTQYFGPGTRLTVL.

The chain is built from TRBV18 and TRBJ1-5, with TRBD1 matching over 8 bases. V shed 4 bases, J shed 5 bases, and the junction held 13 bases outside the gene matches. This CDR3 spans 17 amino acids. Germline lookup yields CDR1 KGHSH and CDR2 LQKENI. For the CDR3, the DNA is TGTGCCAGCTCACTAATACCCCCCGGGACAGGAGATCAGCCCCAGCATTTT. This encodes CASSLIPPGTGDQPQHF.

This sequence joins TRBV9 and TRBJ1-4, with 9 bases fitting TRBD1. The CDR3 loop spans 14 amino acids. The germline V gene has CDR1 SGDLS and CDR2 YYNGEE. Trimming at V came to 3 bases and at J to 8 bases, leaving 5 bases not matched to a gene. In DNA form, the CDR3 reads TGTGCCAGCAGCGGAGACAGGGGGGGAGAAAAACTGTTTTTT. This sequence encodes CASSGDRGGEKLFF. Together with reference TRBV9 and TRBJ1-4, the CDR3 gives the full variable domain: DSGVTQTPKHLITATGQRVTLRCSPRSGDLSVYWYQQSLDQGLQFLIQYYNGEERAKGNILERFSAQQFPDLHSELNLSSLELGDSALYFCASSGDRGGEKLFFGSGTQLSVL.

This clone was found once. V gene TRBV5-4 combines with J gene TRBJ1-2; D is perhaps TRBD1 (5 bases). Germline V gene data show CDR1 as SGHNT and CDR2 as YYREEE (reference sequence). Deletions cut 7 bases from V and 1 base from J, with 14 bases between. This CDR3 has 14 amino acids. The CDR3 protein is CASRGGGINYGYTF. The CDR3 DNA reads as TGTGCCAGCCGGGGGGGAGGGATTAACTATGGCTACACCTTC.

This clone was observed a handful of times. The chain couples TRBV12-5 to TRBJ2-7; 11 bases map to TRBD1. Germline trimming cut 6 bases from V and 6 bases from J; bases unmatched to any gene: 7. This CDR3 comprises 14 residues. Looked up from germline, CDR1 is LGHNT and CDR2 is FRNRAP. CDR3 sequence: CASGFRDRGCEQYF. The CDR3 bases are TGTGCTAGTGGCTTCCGGGACAGGGGGTGCGAGCAGTACTTC.

The CDR3 here is CASRFQGAAEAFF. The CDR3 coding sequence is TGTGCCAGCAGATTCCAGGGGGCTGCTGAAGCTTTCTTT. The chain recombines TRBV6-5 with TRBJ1-1, with 8 bases matching TRBD1. Germline CDR1 MNHEY, CDR2 SVGAGI. CDR3 size: 13 residues. Trimming cost V 6 bases and J 6 bases; bases outside gene matches: 6.

In this sample, this clone turned up once. This chain links TRBV5-6 with TRBJ2-7, with 10 bases fitting TRBD1. Germline CDR1 reads SGHDT; CDR2 reads YYEEEE. Germline trimming cut 1 base from V and 0 bases from J; bases unmatched to any gene: 4. The CDR3 consists of 16 residues. DNA of the CDR3: TGTGCCAGCAGCTTGCCTGGGACAGGGGTCTCCTACGAGCAGTACTTC. As protein: CASSLPGTGVSYEQYF. Full variable domain (remainder filled in from reference TRBV5-6 and TRBJ2-7): DAGVTQSPTHLIKTRGQQVTLRCSPKSGHDTVSWYQQALGQGPQFIFQYYEEEERQRGNFPDRFSGHQFPNYSSELNVNALLLGDSALYLCASSLPGTGVSYEQYFGPGTRLTVT.

The chain couples TRBV14 to TRBJ2-5; 8 bases fit TRBD1. Trimming removed 6 bases from V and 2 bases from J; junction bases left unmatched: 20. The CDR3 consists of 19 residues. Looked up from germline, CDR1 is SGHDN and CDR2 is FVKESK. The DNA for the CDR3 is TGTGCCAGCAGTCCAGGGGGCGGACAAGCCTGGCTGCCACAAGAGACCCAGTACTTC. Translating it yields CASSPGGGQAWLPQETQYF.